The subject of this entry is one T cell receptor beta chain. Clones were sequenced by immunoSEQ multiplex PCR, and TCRdb holds only the in-frame ones, with some missing. The repertoire consists of about 490,000 clones, with about 79% occurring once and the leading ten covering approximately 12%. The data were obtained in a study of shared clonotypes between healthy human individuals. Trimming cost V 6 bases and J 2 bases, with 7 bases left between them. In germline, CDR1 is SNHLY, CDR2 FYNNEI. The length of the CDR3 is 12 residues. The receptor was isolated from a woman aged 40 to 50 in good health. Some clones in this sample may be carry-over from other donors' samples. Material for sequencing was PBMCs. The chain joins TRBV2 to TRBJ2-5, with a tentative D call TRBD1 (5 bases). The CDR3 loop is CASRDRQETQYF. The DNA of the CDR3 is TGTGCCAGCAGAGACAGACAAGAGACCCAGTACTTC. Full variable domain (rest looked up from reference TRBV2 and TRBJ2-5): EPEVTQTPSHQVTQMGQEVILRCVPISNHLYFYWYRQILGQKVEFLVSFYNNEISEKSEIFDDQFSVERPDGSNFTLKIRSTKLEDSAMYFCASRDRQETQYFGPGTRLLVL.